Listed below are T cell receptor beta chains from one sample, sequenced in a study of blood T cells in healthy people across ages. TCRdb itself ran the 5' RACE reads through MiXCR, one entry per CDR3 protein. Among some 1,500,000 distinct CDR3 sequences listed, about 42% were seen once. The sequenced sample was blood. The receptors were sampled from a woman under 30 in good health. Both conserved end residues are part of each CDR3. D genes are given only for firm matches. Only part of the rows carry a size: once, few, many, or a class if the clone is expanded.

DNA,CDR3,V,J,length,D,size
TGTGCCAGCAACGCCCGGGACAGGAGGTACAATGAGCAGTACTTC,CASNARDRRYNEQYF,TRBV7-8,TRBJ2-5,15,TRBD1,.
TGTGCCAGCGCCCTCGACAGGAGCTATGGCTACACCTTC,CASALDRSYGYTF,TRBV6-1,TRBJ1-2,13,.,few
TGCAGTGCTAGAGATATCCGTAGCGGGGGGGTAGATACGCAGTATTTT,CSARDIRSGGVDTQYF,TRBV20-1,TRBJ2-3,16,TRBD2,.
TGCGCCAGCAGCCAAGATGAAGGAATCCTGGGACTTTACAATGAGCAGTTCTTC,CASSQDEGILGLYNEQFF,TRBV4-3,TRBJ2-1,18,.,few
TGTGCCAGCAGTGGCGGGAGAAAAACAGATACGCAGTATTTT,CASSGGRKTDTQYF,TRBV2,TRBJ2-3,14,TRBD2,.
TGTGCCAGCAGCGTAGCCACCAGGACTAGCGGGCGTCTGGGCAATGAGCAGTTCTTC,CASSVATRTSGRLGNEQFF,TRBV9,TRBJ2-1,19,TRBD2,.
TGTGCCAGCAAAACAACCGGAGCGGCTGAGCAGTTCTTC,CASKTTGAAEQFF,TRBV27,TRBJ2-1,13,.,few
TGTGCCAGCAACCTAGGGGGCCGGGGCACTGAAGCTTTCTTT,CASNLGGRGTEAFF,TRBV6-6,TRBJ1-1,14,TRBD1,.
TGTGCCAGCAGTGGTACAGGGCCCGAGACCCAGTACTTC,CASSGTGPETQYF,TRBV12-3/TRBV12-4,TRBJ2-5,13,.,.
TGCGCCAGCAGCCAGGAAGGAGAGGTGTTCTATAATTCACCCCTCCACTTT,CASSQEGEVFYNSPLHF,TRBV4-3,TRBJ1-6,17,.,.
TGTGCCAGCAGTTTTTCTAGCCTCCCCGCAGATACGCAGTATTTT,CASSFSSLPADTQYF,TRBV12-3/TRBV12-4,TRBJ2-3,15,.,.
TGTGCCAGCAGCTTGGGACAGGAGGACTATGGCTACACCTTC,CASSLGQEDYGYTF,TRBV5-4,TRBJ1-2,14,.,.
TGCAGTGCTAGTGTAGGGGTCAATCAGCCCCAGCATTTT,CSASVGVNQPQHF,TRBV20-1,TRBJ1-5,13,.,.
TGTGCCAGCACCTCCCCCAGGTCGGCAGGACTTTACGAGCAGTACTTC,CASTSPRSAGLYEQYF,TRBV7-8,TRBJ2-7,16,.,.
TGTGCCAGCGTATCGACAGGGGCCTGGGCACCCCTCCACTTT,CASVSTGAWAPLHF,TRBV6-6,TRBJ1-6,14,TRBD1,.
TGTGCCAGCAGCTTATTGGGGGGGAGGTACGAGCAGTACTTC,CASSLLGGRYEQYF,TRBV7-2,TRBJ2-7,14,TRBD2,few
TGTGCCAGCTCCCCGAACAACGGGGGGTGGAATGAGCAGTTCTTC,CASSPNNGGWNEQFF,TRBV18,TRBJ2-1,15,TRBD2,.
TGTGCCACCAGCAGTTCCCTCACGAGGCCTGTAGATACGCAGTATTTT,CATSSSLTRPVDTQYF,TRBV15,TRBJ2-3,16,.,few
TGTGCCAGCAGAATCGGTAGCTCAGATACGCAGTATTTT,CASRIGSSDTQYF,TRBV6-5,TRBJ2-3,13,.,few
TGCAGTGCTCCAGGACAACGGACGTCCTACGAGCAGTACTTC,CSAPGQRTSYEQYF,TRBV20-1,TRBJ2-7,14,.,few
TGTGCCACCAGTGATAAAGGGGCCGAAGAGACCCAGTACTTC,CATSDKGAEETQYF,TRBV24-1,TRBJ2-5,14,.,.
TGCAGTGCTAGGGGGACTGACGGGTACAATGAGCAGTTCTTC,CSARGTDGYNEQFF,TRBV20-1,TRBJ2-1,14,.,.
TGTGCCACCGTCCCGGGACAGGGTAGAGGTGACTATGGCTACACCTTC,CATVPGQGRGDYGYTF,TRBV6-2/TRBV6-3,TRBJ1-2,16,TRBD1,.
TGTGCCAGGGGACGTTGGAATGAGCAGTTCTTC,CARGRWNEQFF,TRBV2,TRBJ2-1,11,.,few
TGTGCCAGCGGCGTAGGAGGGACTGGGGACACTGAAGCTTTCTTT,CASGVGGTGDTEAFF,TRBV9,TRBJ1-1,15,.,few
TGTGCCAGCAGTCTTTTCCGGGGGGTAGCGTCCCTCTTCACAGATACGCAGTATTTT,CASSLFRGVASLFTDTQYF,TRBV7-9,TRBJ2-3,19,TRBD2,few
TGCAGTGCTAGTTTAGGGGTGGGTCAGCCCCAGCATTTT,CSASLGVGQPQHF,TRBV20-1,TRBJ1-5,13,.,.
TGCAGTGCTAGTGGCCTGGGCTACAGTTCCGGCACAGATACGCAGTATTTT,CSASGLGYSSGTDTQYF,TRBV20-1,TRBJ2-3,17,.,.
TGTGCCAGCAGTTACTCTAGTAGCGGTTGGGCGGGAGATACGCAGTATTTT,CASSYSSSGWAGDTQYF,TRBV6-5,TRBJ2-3,17,.,.
TGCAGCGCCCTCGGGACAGGGGTTAATGGCTACACCTTC,CSALGTGVNGYTF,TRBV29-1,TRBJ1-2,13,TRBD1,.
TGCAGTCCGAGGGGGCGGGACACAGATACGCAGTATTTT,CSPRGRDTDTQYF,TRBV20-1,TRBJ2-3,13,.,few
TGTGCCACCAGTGATTTTCGATCCGGACTAGCGGCCGGGGGCACCGGGGAGCTGTTTTTT,CATSDFRSGLAAGGTGELFF,TRBV24-1,TRBJ2-2,20,TRBD2,.
TGTGCCAGCAGTGTGGGCAGCTTTAATGGCTACACCTTC,CASSVGSFNGYTF,TRBV2,TRBJ1-2,13,.,few
TGTGCCAGCAGTTTCTTGTTAGTGAACTGGGATTCTGGCCCAGATACGCAGTATTTT,CASSFLLVNWDSGPDTQYF,TRBV28,TRBJ2-3,19,.,few
TGTGCCAGCAACCGGGACATCACAGATACGCAGTATTTT,CASNRDITDTQYF,TRBV6-6,TRBJ2-3,13,.,few
TGTGCCAGCAGCTTAACTAGCGGGAGTCGGGGTAGCACAGATACGCAGTATTTT,CASSLTSGSRGSTDTQYF,TRBV7-3,TRBJ2-3,18,TRBD2,few
TGCAGCGTTGCCCTAATGAACACTGAAGCTTTCTTT,CSVALMNTEAFF,TRBV29-1,TRBJ1-1,12,.,once